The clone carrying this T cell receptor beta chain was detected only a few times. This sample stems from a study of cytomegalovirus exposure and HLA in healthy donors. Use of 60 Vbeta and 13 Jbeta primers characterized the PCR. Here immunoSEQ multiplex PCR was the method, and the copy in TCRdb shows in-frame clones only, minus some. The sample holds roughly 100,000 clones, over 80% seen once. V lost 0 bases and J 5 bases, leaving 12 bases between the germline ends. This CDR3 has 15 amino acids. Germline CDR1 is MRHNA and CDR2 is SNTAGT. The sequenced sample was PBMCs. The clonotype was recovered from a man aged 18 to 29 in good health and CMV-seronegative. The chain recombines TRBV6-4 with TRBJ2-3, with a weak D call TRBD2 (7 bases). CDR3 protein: CASSDSPGGQDTQYF. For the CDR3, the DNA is TGTGCCAGCAGTGACTCTCCCGGGGGGCAAGATACGCAGTATTTT.